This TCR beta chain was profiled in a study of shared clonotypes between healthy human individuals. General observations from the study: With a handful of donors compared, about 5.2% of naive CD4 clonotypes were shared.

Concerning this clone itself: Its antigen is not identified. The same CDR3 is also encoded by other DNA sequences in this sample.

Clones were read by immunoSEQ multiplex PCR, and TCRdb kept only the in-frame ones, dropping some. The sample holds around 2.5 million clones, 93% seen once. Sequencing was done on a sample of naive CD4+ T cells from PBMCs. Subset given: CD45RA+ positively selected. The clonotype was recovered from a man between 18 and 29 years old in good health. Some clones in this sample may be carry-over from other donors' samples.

The CDR3 sequence is CASSLGGTNYGYTF. The DNA of the CDR3 is TGTGCCAGCAGCCTCGGGGGGACAAACTATGGCTACACCTTC. The chain combines TRBV2 with TRBJ1-2; TRBD1 is a possible D gene (6 bases). CDR3 size: 14 residues. The ends were cut back, 6 bases at V and 2 bases at J, with 13 bases in the middle. CDR1 is SNHLY, CDR2 FYNNEI, per germline.